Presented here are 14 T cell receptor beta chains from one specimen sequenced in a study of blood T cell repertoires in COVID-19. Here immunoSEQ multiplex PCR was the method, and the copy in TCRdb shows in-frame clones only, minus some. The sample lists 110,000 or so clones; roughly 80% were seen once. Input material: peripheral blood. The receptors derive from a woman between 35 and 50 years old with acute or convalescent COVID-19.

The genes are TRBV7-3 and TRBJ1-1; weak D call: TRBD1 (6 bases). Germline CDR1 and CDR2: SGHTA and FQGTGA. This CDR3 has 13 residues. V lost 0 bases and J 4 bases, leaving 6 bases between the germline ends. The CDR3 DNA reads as TGTGCCAGCAGCTTAACAGGGGGCACTGAAGCTTTCTTT. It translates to CASSLTGGTEAFF.

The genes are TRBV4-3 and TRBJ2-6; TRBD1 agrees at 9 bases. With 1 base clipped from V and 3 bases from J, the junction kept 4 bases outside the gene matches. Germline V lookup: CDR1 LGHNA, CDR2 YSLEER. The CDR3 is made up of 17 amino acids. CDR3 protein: CASSQVDRGFGANVLTF. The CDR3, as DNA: TGCGCCAGCAGCCAAGTCGACAGGGGGTTTGGGGCCAACGTCCTGACTTTC.

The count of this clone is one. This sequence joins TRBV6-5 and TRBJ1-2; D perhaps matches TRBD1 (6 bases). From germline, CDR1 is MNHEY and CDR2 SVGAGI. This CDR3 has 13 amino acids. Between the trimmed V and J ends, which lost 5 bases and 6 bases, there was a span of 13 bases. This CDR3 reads CASSPRTVHGYTF. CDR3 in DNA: TGTGCCAGCAGTCCTAGGACAGTCCATGGCTACACCTTC.

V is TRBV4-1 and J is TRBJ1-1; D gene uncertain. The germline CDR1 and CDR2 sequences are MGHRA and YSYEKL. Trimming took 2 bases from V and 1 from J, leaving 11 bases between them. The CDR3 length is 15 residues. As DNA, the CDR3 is TGCGCCAGCAGCCAAATTCCGGGGTGGAACACTGAAGCTTTCTTT. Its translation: CASSQIPGWNTEAFF.

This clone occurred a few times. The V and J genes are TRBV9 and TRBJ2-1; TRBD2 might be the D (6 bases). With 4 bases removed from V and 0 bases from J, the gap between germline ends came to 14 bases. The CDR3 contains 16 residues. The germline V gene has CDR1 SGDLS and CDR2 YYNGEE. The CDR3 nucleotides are TGTGCCAGCAGCCCCCGCCCGGGGGACTCCTACAATGAGCAGTTCTTC. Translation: CASSPRPGDSYNEQFF.

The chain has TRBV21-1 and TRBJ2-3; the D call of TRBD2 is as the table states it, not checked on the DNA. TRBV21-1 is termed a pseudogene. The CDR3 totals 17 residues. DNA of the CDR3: TGTGCCAGCACAAAGGGACTAGCGGGGGGTAGCACAGATACGCAGTATTTT. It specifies CASTKGLAGGSTDTQYF.

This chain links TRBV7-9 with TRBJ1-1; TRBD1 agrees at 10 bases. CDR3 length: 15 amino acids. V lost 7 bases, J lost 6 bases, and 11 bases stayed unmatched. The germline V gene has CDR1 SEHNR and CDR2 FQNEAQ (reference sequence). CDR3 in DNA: TGTGCCAGCAACACCGGACAGGGGGATGTGGCTGAAGCTTTCTTT. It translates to CASNTGQGDVAEAFF.

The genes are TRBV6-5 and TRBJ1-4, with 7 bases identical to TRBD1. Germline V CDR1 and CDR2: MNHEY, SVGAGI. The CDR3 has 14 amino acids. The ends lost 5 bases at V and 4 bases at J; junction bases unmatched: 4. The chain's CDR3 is CASSPRDSNEKLFF. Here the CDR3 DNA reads TGTGCCAGCAGTCCCCGGGACAGTAATGAAAAACTGTTTTTT.

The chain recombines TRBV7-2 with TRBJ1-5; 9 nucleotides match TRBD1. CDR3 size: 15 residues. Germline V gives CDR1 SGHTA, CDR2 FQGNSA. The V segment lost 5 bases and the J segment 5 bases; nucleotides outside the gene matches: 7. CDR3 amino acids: CASSGGTGRDQPQHF. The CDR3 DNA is TGTGCCAGCAGCGGTGGGACAGGGAGGGATCAGCCCCAGCATTTT.

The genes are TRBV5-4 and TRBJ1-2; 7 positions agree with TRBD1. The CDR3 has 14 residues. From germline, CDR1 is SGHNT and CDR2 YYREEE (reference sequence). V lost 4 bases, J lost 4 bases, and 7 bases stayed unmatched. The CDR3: CASSPRQGPYGYTF. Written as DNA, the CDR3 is TGTGCCAGCAGCCCCCGACAGGGCCCCTATGGCTACACCTTC.

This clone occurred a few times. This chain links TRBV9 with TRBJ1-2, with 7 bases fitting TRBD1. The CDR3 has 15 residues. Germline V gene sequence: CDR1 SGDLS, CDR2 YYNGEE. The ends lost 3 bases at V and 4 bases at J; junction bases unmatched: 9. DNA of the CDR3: TGTGCCAGCAGCGCCGGGACAGAGCCTGGCTATGGCTACACCTTC. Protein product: CASSAGTEPGYGYTF.

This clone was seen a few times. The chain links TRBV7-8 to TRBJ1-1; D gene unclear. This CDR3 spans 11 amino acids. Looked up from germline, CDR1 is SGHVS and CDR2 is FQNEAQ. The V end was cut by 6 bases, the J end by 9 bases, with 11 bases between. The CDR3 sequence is CASSLSGKAFF. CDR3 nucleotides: TGTGCCAGCAGTTTATCAGGAAAAGCTTTCTTT.

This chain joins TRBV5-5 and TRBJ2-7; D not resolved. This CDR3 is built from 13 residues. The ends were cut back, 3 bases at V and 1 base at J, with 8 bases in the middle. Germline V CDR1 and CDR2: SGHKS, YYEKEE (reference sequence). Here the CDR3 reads CASSSSLSYEQYF. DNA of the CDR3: TGTGCCAGCAGCTCCAGTTTGTCCTACGAGCAGTACTTC.

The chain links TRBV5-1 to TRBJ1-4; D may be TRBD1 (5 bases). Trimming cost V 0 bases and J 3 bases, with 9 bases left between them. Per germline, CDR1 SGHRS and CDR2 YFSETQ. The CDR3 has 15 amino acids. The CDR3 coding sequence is TGCGCCAGCAGCTTGGGGGCAGGGCCTAATGAAAAACTGTTTTTT. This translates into CASSLGAGPNEKLFF.